The 26 T cell receptor beta chains in this list originate from one sample, sequenced in a study of OX40 agonist ivuxolimab in advanced cancers. Clones were sequenced by immunoSEQ multiplex PCR, and TCRdb holds only the in-frame ones, with some missing. Found here are 12,000 to 15,000 clones, more than 75% of them singletons; the top ten hold 6.7%. The material was CD4+ or CD8+ T cells sorted from blood, obtained in a trial of the OX40 agonist ivuxolimab. These receptors were taken from an adult with an advanced solid tumor such as melanoma, head and neck, liver or kidney cancer.

This sequence joins TRBV10-2 and TRBJ1-1, with D unclear. Germline V CDR1 and CDR2: WSHSY, SAAADI. The CDR3 runs to 13 residues. Trimming stripped 3 bases from V and 4 bases from J, with 9 bases between. The CDR3 nucleotides are TGCGCCAGCAGTGAAAAGGAGAGCACTGAAGCTTTCTTT. Its protein is CASSEKESTEAFF.

This clone was seen only once. This chain links TRBV6-5 with TRBJ1-1; perhaps TRBD1 as D (5 bases). Trimming shortened V by 5 bases and J by 7 bases, and 20 bases separated the two germline ends. Germline CDR1 is MNHEY and CDR2 is SVGAGI. The CDR3 has 15 amino acids. CDR3: CASSPTDPVRDEAFF. In DNA form, the CDR3 reads TGTGCCAGCAGTCCGACAGACCCGGTGAGAGATGAAGCTTTCTTT.

This sequence joins TRBV18 and TRBJ2-3; D unresolved. The V and J ends lost 2 bases and 3 bases respectively, with 3 bases between them. The CDR3 is 12 residues long. The germline CDR1 and CDR2 sequences are KGHSH and LQKENI. The CDR3 here is CASSPGTDTQYF. CDR3 in DNA: TGTGCCAGCTCACCAGGGACAGATACGCAGTATTTT.

This rearrangement joins TRBV27 to TRBJ2-7, with 10 bases aligning to TRBD2. Germline CDR1 MNHEY, CDR2 SMNVEV (reference sequence). The CDR3 consists of 15 residues. V was pared by 6 bases and J by 2 bases, with 7 bases of the junction left unmatched. The CDR3 DNA reads TGTGCCAGCAGCCTCAAGCGGGGGGGCACCTACGAGCAGTACTTC. Its protein is CASSLKRGGTYEQYF.

The chain links TRBV4-1 to TRBJ1-4, with a tentative D call TRBD1 (6 bases). The CDR3 runs to 17 residues. V was clipped by 0 bases and J by 2 bases, with 13 bases between them. Germline V lookup: CDR1 MGHRA, CDR2 YSYEKL. The CDR3 DNA reads as TGCGCCAGCAGCCAAGAGCATCAGGGGAGGACTAATGAAAAACTGTTTTTT. Its protein is CASSQEHQGRTNEKLFF.

The rearrangement uses TRBV19 and TRBJ1-4; D gene uncertain. Germline CDR1 is LNHDA and CDR2 is SQIVND (reference sequence). Trimming stripped 5 bases from V and 0 bases from J, with 13 bases between. The CDR3 covers 16 residues. The CDR3 region has the DNA TGTGCCAGTAGTGGTACAGAACATGCAACTAATGAAAAACTGTTTTTT. This gives the protein CASSGTEHATNEKLFF.

V and J are TRBV19 and TRBJ1-1; D possibly corresponds to TRBD1 (5 bases). The CDR3 spans 13 residues. V gave up 9 bases and J gave up 8 bases, with 19 bases separating them. Looked up from germline, CDR1 is LNHDA and CDR2 is SQIVND (reference sequence). The CDR3 sequence: CASDTPDRTEAFF. CDR3 nucleotide sequence: TGTGCCAGCGATACGCCGGATCGGACAGAAGCTTTCTTT.

Only one count was recorded for this clone. The chain couples TRBV6-1 to TRBJ1-4, with D possibly being TRBD1 (5 bases). Germline assignment: CDR1 MNHNS and CDR2 SASEGT. V dropped 4 bases and J dropped 2 bases, with 17 bases sitting between them. The CDR3 loop spans 17 amino acids. The CDR3 DNA is TGTGCCAGCAGTGCCTACCAGTCACAGGCTACTAATGAAAAACTGTTTTTT. Translated, it gives CASSAYQSQATNEKLFF.

CDR3 loop: CASSFSGNEQFF. CDR3 coding DNA: TGCGCCAGCAGCTTCTCGGGAAATGAGCAGTTCTTC. This chain joins TRBV5-1 and TRBJ2-1; D possibly corresponds to TRBD2 (5 bases). The V and J ends lost 2 bases and 7 bases respectively, with 7 bases between them. The CDR3 is 12 amino acids. The germline V gene has CDR1 SGHRS and CDR2 YFSETQ. The variable domain in full, completed from reference TRBV5-1 and TRBJ2-1, reads KAGVTQTPRYLIKTRGQQVTLSCSPISGHRSVSWYQQTPGQGLQFLFEYFSETQRNKGNFPGRFSGRQFSNSRSEMNVSTLELGDSALYLCASSFSGNEQFFGPGTRLTVL.

The genes are TRBV7-3 and TRBJ2-1; D unresolved. Germline loops: CDR1 SGHTA, CDR2 FQGTGA. The CDR3 covers 16 residues. V shed 7 bases and J shed 6 bases, with 22 bases lying between them. CDR3 in DNA: TGTGCCAGCAACCCTGGAGTAAATGAACTCCCCAATGAGCAGTTCTTC. Protein sequence: CASNPGVNELPNEQFF. The entire variable domain, with the rest obtained from reference TRBV7-3 and TRBJ2-1, is as follows: GAGVSQTPSNKVTEKGKYVELRCDPISGHTALYWYRQSLGQGPEFLIYFQGTGAADDSGLPNDRFFAVRPEGSVSTLKIQRTERGDSAVYLCASNPGVNELPNEQFFGPGTRLTVL.

Comments on this clone: The same CDR3 also results from other DNA sequences found in this sample. The gene calls are TRBV9 and TRBJ1-1; D call uncertain. The CDR3 spans 16 residues. Per the germline V gene, CDR1 is SGDLS and CDR2 is YYNGEE. The ends were cut back, 0 bases at V and 5 bases at J, with 17 bases in the middle. The CDR3 sequence is CASSVGGTRGGTEAFF. The DNA for the CDR3 is TGTGCCAGCAGCGTAGGTGGTACCCGCGGCGGAACTGAAGCTTTCTTT. The full variable domain, with the rest looked up from reference TRBV9 and TRBJ1-1, is DSGVTQTPKHLITATGQRVTLRCSPRSGDLSVYWYQQSLDQGLQFLIQYYNGEERAKGNILERFSAQQFPDLHSELNLSSLELGDSALYFCASSVGGTRGGTEAFFGQGTRLTVV.

J is TRBJ2-7 and V is TRBV6-5; 7 nucleotides line up with TRBD1. This CDR3 has 14 residues. Germline V gene lookup returns CDR1 MNHEY and CDR2 SVGAGI. V gave up 6 bases and J gave up 4 bases; unmatched junction bases: 9. The CDR3 spells CASSRQGRWYEQYF. For the CDR3, the DNA is TGTGCCAGCAGCCGACAGGGCAGGTGGTACGAGCAGTACTTC.

This sequence joins TRBV6-5 and TRBJ1-6; D call uncertain. The CDR3 spans 13 residues. V dropped 2 bases and J dropped 5 bases, with 4 bases sitting between them. Germline V gives CDR1 MNHEY, CDR2 SVGAGI. CDR3 in DNA: TGTGCCAGCAGTTACATTAATAATTCACCCCTCCACTTT. It translates to CASSYINNSPLHF.

The V call is TRBV18, the J call TRBJ1-5; D gene ambiguous. The V end lost 2 bases, the J end lost 2 bases, and 13 bases lay between the germline ends. There are 16 residues in the CDR3. Germline V CDR1 and CDR2: KGHSH, LQKENI. This chain's CDR3 is CASSPLQGRGNQPQHF. The CDR3 nucleotides are TGTGCCAGCTCACCATTACAAGGGAGAGGCAATCAGCCCCAGCATTTT.

The chain combines TRBV7-9 with TRBJ2-3, with 10 bases that match TRBD2. The germline V gene encodes CDR1 SEHNR and CDR2 FQNEAQ (reference sequence). The ends lost 5 bases at V and 4 bases at J; junction bases unmatched: 15. The CDR3 has 18 amino acids. In DNA, the CDR3 is TGTGCCAGCAGCCGACAGGTAGCGGGGGGCCCCGGGCCAGATACGCAGTATTTT. It specifies CASSRQVAGGPGPDTQYF.

This clone has just one count. This chain links TRBV7-2 with TRBJ2-4; TRBD1 agrees at 7 bases. Germline values: CDR1 SGHTA, CDR2 FQGNSA. The CDR3 consists of 15 residues. The V gene end was trimmed by 3 bases and the J gene end by 3 bases; junction bases not matched to a gene: 5. CDR3 loop: CASSLGTVSKNIQYF. CDR3 nucleotides: TGTGCCAGCAGCTTGGGGACAGTGAGCAAAAACATTCAGTACTTC.

The gene calls are TRBV5-1 and TRBJ1-1, with a tentative D call TRBD1 (6 bases). Germline V gives CDR1 SGHRS, CDR2 YFSETQ. V gave up 4 bases and J gave up 10 bases, with 23 bases separating them. There are 15 residues in the CDR3. The CDR3 protein is CASSASSGTPLGAFF. The CDR3 coding sequence is TGCGCCAGCAGCGCGTCCTCCGGGACACCCTTGGGAGCTTTCTTT.

The chain employs TRBV6-1 and TRBJ2-3; no reliable D call. V gave up 8 bases and J gave up 1 base, with 4 bases separating them. This CDR3 spans 11 amino acids. CDR1 is MNHNS and CDR2 is SASEGT in the germline V gene. CDR3 protein: CASAGTDTQYF. In nucleotides, the CDR3 is TGTGCCAGCGCTGGCACAGATACGCAGTATTTT.

The genes are TRBV25-1 and TRBJ1-1; TRBD1 is a possible D gene (6 bases). Germline V gene lookup returns CDR1 MGHDK and CDR2 SYGVNS. Trimming cost V 3 bases and J 9 bases, with 17 bases left between them. This CDR3 spans 14 amino acids. For the CDR3, the DNA is TGTGCCAGCAGTGACCCGGGGGCCGATAGGAAAGCTTTCTTT. It is translated as CASSDPGADRKAFF.

The V gene is TRBV9, the J gene TRBJ2-7; 7 bases map to TRBD2. CDR3 length equals 11 residues. Looked up from germline, CDR1 is SGDLS and CDR2 is YYNGEE. With V trimmed by 5 bases and J by 12 bases, 8 bases remained unmatched. The CDR3 nucleotides are TGTGCCAGCAGTCCAGGGAGGGGCATGTACTTC. This encodes CASSPGRGMYF.

CDR3 sequence (DNA): TGCGCCAGCAGCCCCTGGACCCGGAGTAACGGGGAGCTGTTTTTT. This gives the protein CASSPWTRSNGELFF. This chain uses TRBV5-1 with TRBJ2-2; D is uncertain. The CDR3 loop spans 15 amino acids. The germline gives CDR1 SGHRS, CDR2 YFSETQ. Trimming stripped 4 bases from V and 7 bases from J, with 17 bases between. The full variable domain, in which reference TRBV5-1 and TRBJ2-2 provide the parts outside the CDR3, is KAGVTQTPRYLIKTRGQQVTLSCSPISGHRSVSWYQQTPGQGLQFLFEYFSETQRNKGNFPGRFSGRQFSNSRSEMNVSTLELGDSALYLCASSPWTRSNGELFFGEGSRLTVL.

The genes are TRBV18 and TRBJ1-1, with D possibly matching TRBD1 (5 bases). CDR1 is KGHSH, CDR2 LQKENI, per germline. V lost 8 bases to trimming and J lost 9 bases, with 19 bases between them. This CDR3 spans 13 amino acids. The CDR3 sequence is CASAGASNQKAFF. CDR3 DNA sequence: TGTGCCAGCGCCGGGGCGTCGAACCAGAAAGCTTTCTTT.

The CDR3 loop is CASSFEQDDYGYTF. Written as DNA, the CDR3 is TGTGCCAGCAGTTTCGAACAGGACGACTATGGCTACACCTTC. The rearrangement links TRBV2 to TRBJ1-2, with a weak D call TRBD1 (5 bases). This CDR3 spans 14 amino acids. Trimming stripped 5 bases from V and 3 bases from J, with 13 bases between. Per germline, CDR1 SNHLY and CDR2 FYNNEI.

Turning to this clone: The junction departs from the called germline gene at one end, perhaps through a read error. The genes are TRBV7-9 and TRBJ2-7; no clear D. Germline assignment: CDR1 SEHNR and CDR2 FQNEAQ (reference sequence). The CDR3 spans 12 residues. The CDR3 reads CASSLSIYGQYF. The CDR3 DNA sequence: TGTGCCAGCAGCTTATCTATCTACGGGCAGTACTTC.

This sequence joins TRBV21-1 and TRBJ2-5. TRBV21-1 is a pseudogene segment. There are 14 residues in the CDR3. Written as DNA, the CDR3 is TGTGCCAGCAGCAAAGGGACGGGTGGGGAGACCCAGTACTTC. As protein: CASSKGTGGETQYF.

This chain connects TRBV6-1 to TRBJ1-4; 8 bases map to TRBD1. From germline, CDR1 is MNHNS and CDR2 SASEGT. V lost 3 bases and J lost 8; bases outside the gene matches: 5. The CDR3 loop spans 14 amino acids. CDR3 nucleotide sequence: TGTGCCAGCAGTGAGACAGGGGACGAGGAAAAACTGTTTTTT. Translating it yields CASSETGDEEKLFF.